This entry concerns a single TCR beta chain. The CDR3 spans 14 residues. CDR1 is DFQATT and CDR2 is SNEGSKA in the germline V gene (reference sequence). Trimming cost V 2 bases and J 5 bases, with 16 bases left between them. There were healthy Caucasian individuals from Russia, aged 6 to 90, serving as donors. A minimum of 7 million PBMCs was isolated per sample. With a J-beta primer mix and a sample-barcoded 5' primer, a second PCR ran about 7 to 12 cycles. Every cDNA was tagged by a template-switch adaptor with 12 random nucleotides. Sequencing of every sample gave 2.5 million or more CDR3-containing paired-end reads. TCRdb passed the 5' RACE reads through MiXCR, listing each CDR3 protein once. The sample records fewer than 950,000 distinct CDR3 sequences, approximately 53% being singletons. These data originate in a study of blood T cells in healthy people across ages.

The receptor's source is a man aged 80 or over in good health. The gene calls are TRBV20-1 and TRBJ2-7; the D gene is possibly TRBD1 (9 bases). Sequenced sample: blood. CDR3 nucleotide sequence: TGCAGTGCTAGAATAGCGGGACAGGGTGACGAGCAGTACTTC. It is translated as CSARIAGQGDEQYF.